This T cell receptor (beta chain) was found in a study of blood T cell repertoires in COVID-19. Looking at the study overall: Material from acute and convalescent COVID-19 was sourced from the United States, Italy and Spain.

The CDR3 is 17 amino acids. V shed 3 bases, J shed 3 bases, and the junction held 9 bases outside the gene matches. Germline V gene sequence: CDR1 LNHDA, CDR2 SQIVND (reference sequence). Profiled with immunoSEQ multiplex PCR; TCRdb holds only in-frame clones, not every one. The sample lists roughly 100,000 clones, approximately 85% occurring once. The receptor's source is a man aged 60 to 69 with acute or convalescent COVID-19. The chain combines TRBV19 with TRBJ2-7; 12 bases align to TRBD2. Material for sequencing was peripheral blood. The DNA for the CDR3 is TGTGCCAGTAGTATTGGCGGCGCGACTAGCGGGAGCTACGAGCAGTACTTC. As protein: CASSIGGATSGSYEQYF.